The 26 T cell receptor beta chains given below trace back to one sample, sequenced in a study of Graves' ophthalmopathy and Graves' hyperthyroidism. TCR beta CDR3 amplification used RNA transcripts. RT-PCR with HTBI primers came first, then second-round multiplex PCR. MiXCR, run by TCRdb on the multiplex PCR reads, gives a single entry per CDR3 protein. The table lists 220,000 or so distinct CDR3 sequences, 20% to 25% of them singletons, with around 40% in the top ten. The sequenced sample consisted of peripheral blood. These receptor sequences come from a woman in her 50s with Graves' ophthalmopathy.

The chain combines TRBV6-1 with TRBJ2-4, with 7 bases fitting TRBD1. Germline CDR1 is MNHNS and CDR2 is SASEGT. Trimming cost V 3 bases and J 6 bases; bases outside gene matches: 5. The length of the CDR3 is 14 residues. The DNA for the CDR3 is TGTGCCAGCAGTGAGCCAAGGGACAGAAACATTCAGTACTTC. Amino acids: CASSEPRDRNIQYF.

This clonotype was counted many times. The chain couples TRBV19 to TRBJ1-1; TRBD1 might be the D (6 bases). Trimming cost V 5 bases and J 5 bases, with 12 bases left between them. Germline-derived CDR1 and CDR2 are LNHDA and SQIVND (reference sequence). This CDR3 region has 13 residues. In DNA, the CDR3 is TGTGCCAGTAGTCTGGGGGCTAGGACTGAAGCTTTCTTT. Protein sequence: CASSLGARTEAFF.

Note on this clonotype: One base away lies a much larger clone, so this may be a sequencing read error. The rearrangement joins TRBV27 to TRBJ1-5, with 7 bases matching TRBD1. CDR1 is MNHEY, CDR2 SMNVEV, per germline (reference sequence). The CDR3 covers 17 residues. Unmatched junction bases numbered 17, after V lost 5 bases and J lost 7 bases. The CDR3 DNA follows: TGTGCCAGCAGTCGATACCCCGGACAGGATATAGACCAGCCCCAGCATTTT. Translation: CASSRYPGQDIDQPQHF.

The sample holds many counts of this clonotype. The chain recombines TRBV20-1 with TRBJ2-7, with no clear D. Trimming removed 3 bases from V and 4 bases from J, with 10 bases in between. The CDR3 totals 12 residues. The germline V gene has CDR1 DFQATT and CDR2 SNEGSKA (reference sequence). The CDR3 here is CSASADGYEQYF. The CDR3 bases are TGCAGTGCTAGCGCGGACGGTTACGAGCAGTACTTC.

Many counts were recorded for this clonotype. The rearrangement joins TRBV20-1 to TRBJ2-7; 8 nucleotides align to TRBD1. There are 14 residues in the CDR3. Trimming removed 0 bases from V and 5 bases from J; junction bases left unmatched: 6. Germline values: CDR1 DFQATT, CDR2 SNEGSKA (reference sequence). The DNA of the CDR3 is TGCAGTGCTAGAGATGACAGGGGAGTCCACGAGCAGTACTTC. Translated, it gives CSARDDRGVHEQYF.

This clonotype was observed many times. The chain employs TRBV20-1 and TRBJ1-6, with TRBD1 identical over 8 bases. V gave up 5 bases and J gave up 7 bases; unmatched junction bases: 7. Germline CDR1 DFQATT, CDR2 SNEGSKA (reference sequence). This CDR3 region has 14 residues. CDR3 amino acids: CSARTGIGNSPLHF. CDR3 nucleotides: TGCAGTGCTCGGACAGGGATAGGGAATTCACCCCTCCACTTT.

This clonotype was picked up many times. The rearrangement joins TRBV2 to TRBJ1-5; TRBD1 matches at 10 bases. With 8 bases clipped from V and 5 bases from J, the junction kept 6 bases outside the gene matches. From germline, CDR1 is SNHLY and CDR2 FYNNEI. The CDR3 runs 14 residues. DNA for the CDR3: TGTGCCAGCGGACGGGACAGGGGAGATCAGCCCCAGCATTTT. Its protein product is CASGRDRGDQPQHF.

The sample holds many counts of this clonotype. This rearrangement joins TRBV28 to TRBJ1-5; D is uncertain. This CDR3 spans 15 amino acids. The germline V gene has CDR1 MDHEN and CDR2 SYDVKM. The germline V and J ends were trimmed by 6 bases and 6 bases, with 18 bases remaining between them. The CDR3 DNA follows: TGTGCCAGCAGCCCATCGGGGAGAGGTGGTCAGCCCCAGCATTTT. This encodes CASSPSGRGGQPQHF.

The chain couples TRBV3-1 to TRBJ2-7, with no clear D. The V gene's germline CDR1 is LGHDT and CDR2 YNNKEL (reference sequence). V lost 0 bases and J 2 bases, leaving 11 bases between the germline ends. The CDR3 totals 15 residues. The DNA for the CDR3 is TGTGCCAGCAGCCAAGATCCCCTGGCCACCTACGAGCAGTACTTC. This gives the protein CASSQDPLATYEQYF.

This clonotype appeared many times. The V gene is TRBV27, the J gene TRBJ2-7; 9 bases agree with TRBD2. Germline CDR1 MNHEY, CDR2 SMNVEV (reference sequence). This CDR3 contains 14 residues. With 6 bases clipped from V and 5 bases from J, the junction kept 8 bases outside the gene matches. Written as DNA, the CDR3 is TGTGCCAGCAGAGATAGCGGGAGACGCCACGAGCAGTACTTC. Protein: CASRDSGRRHEQYF.

This clonotype was recorded many times. The V and J genes are TRBV6-5 and TRBJ1-1; D perhaps matches TRBD1 (6 bases). Trimming took off 1 base at V and 3 bases at J, with 9 bases between the two ends. Germline V CDR1 and CDR2: MNHEY, SVGAGI. This CDR3 region has 14 residues. The CDR3 sequence is CASSYYAGDTEAFF. CDR3 nucleotides: TGTGCCAGCAGTTACTATGCAGGGGACACTGAAGCTTTCTTT.

Concerning this clonotype: A much more abundant neighbour one base away suggests this may be a read error. The rearrangement joins TRBV20-1 to TRBJ2-5, with a tentative D call TRBD1 (6 bases). Germline V gives CDR1 DFQATT, CDR2 SNEGSKA (reference sequence). The CDR3 sequence is 16 residues long. The CDR3 reads CSARDWEQGWGEIQYF. For the CDR3, the DNA is TGCAGTGCTAGAGATTGGGAACAGGGTTGGGGAGAGATCCAGTACTTC.

This clonotype was found many times. The V gene is TRBV4-1, the J gene TRBJ1-2; no reliable D call. Trimming removed 4 bases from V and 0 bases from J, with 6 bases in between. The CDR3 sequence is 13 residues long. The V gene's germline CDR1 is MGHRA and CDR2 YSYEKL. Here the CDR3 reads CASSRETNYGYTF. The DNA for the CDR3 is TGCGCCAGCAGCCGTGAAACTAACTATGGCTACACCTTC.

The J gene is TRBJ2-7, the V gene TRBV12-3 or TRBV12-4, with D possibly TRBD1 on 6 matching bases. CDR3 size: 13 residues. V was pared by 5 bases and J by 9 bases, with 17 bases between. The CDR3, as DNA: TGTGCCAGCAGTGTACAGGGCCAGAAGGTGCAGTACTTC. It encodes CASSVQGQKVQYF.

The chain links TRBV6-4 to TRBJ2-7; 7 bases agree with TRBD1. Trimming at V came to 4 bases and at J to 0 bases, leaving 3 bases not matched to a gene. The CDR3 is 14 residues long. Germline loops: CDR1 MRHNA, CDR2 SNTAGT. The CDR3 bases are TGTGCCAGCAGTGGAACAGGGGTCTCCTACGAGCAGTACTTC. Amino acids: CASSGTGVSYEQYF.

This clonotype was found many times. CDR3 nucleotide sequence: TGTGCCAGCAGAGCCCTAGGGTACAACACCGGGGAGCTGTTTTTT. Translation gives CASRALGYNTGELFF. This sequence joins TRBV6-2 or TRBV6-3 and TRBJ2-2; D remains ambiguous. V dropped 6 bases and J dropped 2 bases, with 13 bases sitting between them. From germline, CDR1 is MNHEY and CDR2 SVGEGT. This CDR3 has 15 amino acids.

This clonotype was seen ten or more times. The chain combines TRBV20-1 with TRBJ2-7, with TRBD2 identical over 11 bases. The trim removed 5 bases at V and 5 bases at J, leaving 14 bases unmatched. Germline V CDR1 and CDR2: DFQATT, SNEGSKA (reference sequence). This CDR3 is built from 16 residues. CDR3 nucleotide sequence: TGCAGTGCTCAAAGCCCACTAGCGGGAGTAGCGAACGAGCAGTACTTC. Encoded protein: CSAQSPLAGVANEQYF.

This chain uses TRBV27 with TRBJ1-1; D is perhaps TRBD1 (5 bases). CDR1 is MNHEY and CDR2 is SMNVEV in the germline V gene (reference sequence). CDR3 size: 15 residues. V lost 6 bases, J lost 4 bases, and 18 bases lay in between. CDR3 bases: TGTGCCAGCAGCCCCCCCGGGCGGGGGGGCACTGAAGCTTTCTTT. Protein product: CASSPPGRGGTEAFF.

This clonotype was detected only a few times. V is TRBV18 and J is TRBJ1-2; unclear D gene. In germline, CDR1 is KGHSH, CDR2 LQKENI. The CDR3 has 15 amino acids. The V and J ends lost 0 bases and 0 bases respectively, with 8 bases between them. The CDR3 spells CASSPPVRTNYGYTF. The CDR3 nucleotides are TGTGCCAGCTCACCACCCGTCAGAACTAACTATGGCTACACCTTC.

There are many counts of this clonotype. The CDR3 protein is CASSETAGQLGYGYTF. The CDR3, as DNA: TGTGCCAGCAGTGAAACCGCGGGACAGTTAGGGTATGGCTACACCTTC. The chain recombines TRBV6-1 with TRBJ1-2; 7 positions match TRBD1. Germline CDR1 reads MNHNS; CDR2 reads SASEGT. The CDR3 is 16 residues long. J lost 5 bases, V lost 2 bases, and 11 bases had no gene match.

This clonotype was seen many times. The gene calls are TRBV4-2 and TRBJ2-5, with TRBD2 as a possible D gene (6 bases). V lost 0 bases and J 4 bases, leaving 24 bases between the germline ends. This CDR3 region has 19 residues. The germline gives CDR1 LGHNA, CDR2 YNFKEQ. CDR3 sequence: CASSQDKILAALDGETQYF. Here the CDR3 DNA reads TGTGCCAGCAGCCAAGATAAGATACTAGCAGCACTAGATGGAGAGACCCAGTACTTC.

This clonotype turned up a few times. Being one base from a much bigger clone, this may be a read error. The V call is TRBV19, the J call TRBJ1-2; D remains unclear. CDR3 length: 15 amino acids. Germline V lookup: CDR1 LNHDA, CDR2 SQIVND (reference sequence). The CDR3 here is CASSIVGKVNYGCTF. The CDR3 DNA is TGTGCCAGTAGTATAGTAGGGAAAGTTAACTATGGCTGCACCTTC.

The rearrangement uses TRBV9 and TRBJ2-2; maybe TRBD1 (6 bases). This CDR3 spans 16 amino acids. Germline loops: CDR1 SGDLS, CDR2 YYNGEE. The V end was cut by 4 bases, the J end by 4 bases, with 17 bases between. The CDR3 sequence is CASSPRTDTTTGELFF. The CDR3 DNA follows: TGTGCCAGCAGCCCCCGGACAGATACGACCACCGGGGAGCTGTTTTTT.

This clonotype appeared many times. This chain joins TRBV29-1 and TRBJ1-1; 8 bases match TRBD1. J lost 1 base, V lost 7 bases, and 5 bases had no gene match. Looked up from germline, CDR1 is SQVTM and CDR2 is ANQGSEA. The CDR3 consists of 13 residues. The DNA for the CDR3 is TGCAGCGGGCGGGACAGGACGAACACTGAAGCTTTCTTT. It translates to CSGRDRTNTEAFF.

This clonotype was recorded many times. The chain carries TRBV2 and TRBJ1-3; 8 positions match TRBD1. The CDR3 covers 14 residues. Trimming cost V 6 bases and J 2 bases; bases outside gene matches: 3. Germline V gives CDR1 SNHLY, CDR2 FYNNEI. The CDR3 nucleotides are TGTGCCAGCAGAATACAGGGGGCTGGAAACACCATATATTTT. It is translated as CASRIQGAGNTIYF.

At least ten counts were recorded for this clonotype. The chain joins TRBV7-8 to TRBJ1-2; maybe TRBD1 (5 bases). V lost 3 bases, J lost 1 base, and 6 bases lay in between. CDR3 length: 13 amino acids. Per the germline V gene, CDR1 is SGHVS and CDR2 is FQNEAQ. CDR3 sequence: CASSLGVNYGYTF. In nucleotides, the CDR3 is TGTGCCAGCAGCTTGGGGGTTAACTATGGCTACACCTTC. Together with reference TRBV7-8 and TRBJ1-2, the CDR3 gives the full variable domain: GAGVSQSPRYKVAKRGQDVALRCDPISGHVSLFWYQQALGQGPEFLTYFQNEAQLDKSGLPSDRFFAERPEGSVSTLKIQRTQQEDSAVYLCASSLGVNYGYTFGSGTRLTVV.